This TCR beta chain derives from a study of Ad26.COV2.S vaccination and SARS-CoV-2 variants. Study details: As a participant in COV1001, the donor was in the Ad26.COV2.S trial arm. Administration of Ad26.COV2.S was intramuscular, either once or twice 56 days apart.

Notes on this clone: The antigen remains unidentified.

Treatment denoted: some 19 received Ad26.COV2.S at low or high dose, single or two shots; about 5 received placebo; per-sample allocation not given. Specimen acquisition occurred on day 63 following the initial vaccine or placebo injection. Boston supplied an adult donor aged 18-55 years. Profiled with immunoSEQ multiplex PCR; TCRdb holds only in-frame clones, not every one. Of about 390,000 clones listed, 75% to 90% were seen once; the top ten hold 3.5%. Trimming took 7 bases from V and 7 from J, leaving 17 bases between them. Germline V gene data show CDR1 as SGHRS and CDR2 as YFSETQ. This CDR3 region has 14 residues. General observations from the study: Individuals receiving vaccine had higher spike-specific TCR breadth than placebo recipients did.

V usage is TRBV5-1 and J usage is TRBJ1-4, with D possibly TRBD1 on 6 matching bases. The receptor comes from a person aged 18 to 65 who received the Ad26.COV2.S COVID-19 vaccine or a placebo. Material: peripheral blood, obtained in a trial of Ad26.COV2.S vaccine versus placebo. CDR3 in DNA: TGCGCCAGCGCCAGGGCAGGGGTGTCTGAAAAACTGTTTTTT. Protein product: CASARAGVSEKLFF.